This T cell receptor beta chain was recovered during a study of T cell repertoires in cytomegalovirus infection. Via MiXCR, TCRdb re-called the reads, giving one row per CDR3 protein. The data hold approximately 730,000 distinct CDR3 sequences, with under 35% observed a single time. CDR1 is SNHLY and CDR2 is FYNNEI in the germline V gene. CDR3 length: 15 amino acids. The germline V and J ends were trimmed by 3 bases and 1 base, with 13 bases remaining between them. Notes on this clonotype: Its antigen is unidentified.

The chain employs TRBV2 and TRBJ2-7, with D possibly TRBD2 on 5 matching bases. The starting material was cultured CD8+ T cells from PBMCs, obtained from culture after CMV antigen stimulation. The TCR was taken from a human donor in good health (CMV status not recorded). Some clones in this sample may be carry-over from other donors' samples. CDR3 residues: CASSEMWTASYEQYF. The CDR3 bases are TGTGCCAGCAGTGAGATGTGGACTGCATCCTACGAGCAGTACTTC.